The next 12 T cell receptor beta chains were all read from a single sample in a study of CD8 T cells in Susac syndrome. Reverse transcription of roughly 0.45 to 1 ug RNA was performed with random hexamers. One entry per CDR3 protein, called by TCRdb with MiXCR from the immunoSEQ multiplex PCR reads. The sample comprises roughly 400,000 distinct CDR3 sequences, more than 70% of which are singletons, and about 0.12% rests with the top ten. The sequencing input was CD8+ T cells from PBMCs. The receptors were gathered from a human donor with multiple sclerosis.

The CDR3 DNA follows: TGTGCCAGCAGCCGCGGACAGTCCGGCGAGCAGTACTTC. Translating gives CASSRGQSGEQYF. This chain connects TRBV5-6 to TRBJ2-7, with a weak D call TRBD1 (6 bases). The length of the CDR3 is 13 residues. Germline CDR1 SGHDT, CDR2 YYEEEE. The V and J ends lost 4 bases and 6 bases respectively, with 14 bases between them.

The CDR3 loop reads CAISKTEYSSGNTIYF. For the CDR3, the DNA is TGTGCCATCAGTAAGACAGAGTATAGCTCTGGAAACACCATATATTTT. The rearrangement uses TRBV10-3 and TRBJ1-3; weak D call: TRBD1 (5 bases). V gave up 5 bases and J gave up 0 bases, with 14 bases separating them. The germline V gene encodes CDR1 ENHRY and CDR2 SYGVKD. CDR3 length: 16 residues.

The V call is TRBV4-1, the J call TRBJ2-2, with TRBD1 matching 8 bases. In germline, CDR1 is MGHRA, CDR2 YSYEKL. The CDR3 has 16 amino acids. With 4 bases clipped from V and 1 base from J, the junction kept 5 bases outside the gene matches. The CDR3 sequence: CASSPRTGQNTGELFF. In DNA, the CDR3 is TGCGCCAGCAGCCCGCGGACAGGGCAGAACACCGGGGAGCTGTTTTTT.

This chain connects TRBV12-3 or TRBV12-4 to TRBJ2-7, with no clear D. V was shortened by 3 bases and J by 4 bases, with 7 bases between the two germline ends. This CDR3 region has 12 residues. CDR3 in DNA: TGTGCCAGCAGTTTTGAGGTTTACGAGCAGTACTTC. This translates into CASSFEVYEQYF.

The rearrangement uses TRBV30 and TRBJ2-2, with 10 bases lining up with TRBD1. From germline, CDR1 is GTSNPN and CDR2 SVGIG (reference sequence). This CDR3 is 13 amino acids long. V lost 7 bases and J lost 5; bases outside the gene matches: 4. CDR3 DNA sequence: TGTGCCTTAGGGACAGGGGTTACCGGGGAGCTGTTTTTT. This codes for CALGTGVTGELFF.

This chain uses TRBV6-4 with TRBJ2-6; 9 positions agree with TRBD1. V lost 0 bases to trimming and J lost 0 bases; unmatched junction nucleotides: 0. The CDR3 runs to 17 residues. The germline V gene has CDR1 MRHNA and CDR2 SNTAGT. The CDR3 protein is CASSDSTGGSGANVLTF. DNA of the CDR3: TGTGCCAGCAGTGACTCGACAGGGGGCTCTGGGGCCAACGTCCTGACTTTC.

This sequence joins TRBV9 and TRBJ2-1, with D maybe TRBD1 (5 bases). The CDR3 runs 16 residues. V lost 0 bases and J lost 5, with 15 bases in between. Germline V lookup: CDR1 SGDLS, CDR2 YYNGEE. CDR3 nucleotide sequence: TGTGCCAGCAGCGTAGAGTTGACAGTGGGGCACAATGAGCAGTTCTTC. Encoded protein: CASSVELTVGHNEQFF. Full variable domain (missing parts from reference TRBV9 and TRBJ2-1): DSGVTQTPKHLITATGQRVTLRCSPRSGDLSVYWYQQSLDQGLQFLIQYYNGEERAKGNILERFSAQQFPDLHSELNLSSLELGDSALYFCASSVELTVGHNEQFFGPGTRLTVL.

The chain recombines TRBV10-3 with TRBJ1-2, with D uncertain. Looked up from germline, CDR1 is ENHRY and CDR2 is SYGVKD. V lost 10 bases and J 6 bases, leaving 12 bases between the germline ends. The length of the CDR3 is 11 residues. The CDR3, as DNA: TGTGCCAGCGTAGGAAGTGATGGCTACACCTTC. Protein: CASVGSDGYTF.

The chain recombines TRBV10-3 with TRBJ2-3; tentative D call: TRBD1 (6 bases). CDR3 length: 15 amino acids. From germline, CDR1 is ENHRY and CDR2 SYGVKD. Trimming pared 4 bases from V and 4 bases from J, leaving 15 bases between. DNA for the CDR3: TGTGCCATCAGTGCACAGGGTCCCACCCCAGATACGCAGTATTTT. Its protein is CAISAQGPTPDTQYF.

This chain joins TRBV19 and TRBJ1-2; D might be TRBD1 (5 bases). The CDR3 covers 15 residues. The germline V gene encodes CDR1 LNHDA and CDR2 SQIVND (reference sequence). The V end lost 5 bases, the J end lost 5 bases, and 18 bases lay between the germline ends. CDR3: CASSLQTDPFYGYTF. The CDR3 DNA reads as TGTGCCAGTAGTTTACAGACAGATCCTTTTTATGGCTACACCTTC.

In nucleotides, the CDR3 is TGTGCCAGCAGCCCCGACGGCGATGAGCAGTTCTTC. The encoded protein is CASSPDGDEQFF. The J gene is TRBJ2-1, the V gene TRBV4-2, with D hard to call. This CDR3 is built from 12 residues. Germline assignment: CDR1 LGHNA and CDR2 YNFKEQ. Trimming took 4 bases from V and 8 from J, leaving 9 bases between them.

The chain is built from TRBV19 and TRBJ2-1; 9 bases align to TRBD2. With 11 bases clipped from V and 0 bases from J, the junction kept 5 bases outside the gene matches. Germline CDR1 is LNHDA and CDR2 is SQIVND (reference sequence). The CDR3 runs 14 residues. CDR3 nucleotides: TGTGCCGTGGGGCGGGAGGGCTCCTACAATGAGCAGTTCTTC. It codes for CAVGREGSYNEQFF.